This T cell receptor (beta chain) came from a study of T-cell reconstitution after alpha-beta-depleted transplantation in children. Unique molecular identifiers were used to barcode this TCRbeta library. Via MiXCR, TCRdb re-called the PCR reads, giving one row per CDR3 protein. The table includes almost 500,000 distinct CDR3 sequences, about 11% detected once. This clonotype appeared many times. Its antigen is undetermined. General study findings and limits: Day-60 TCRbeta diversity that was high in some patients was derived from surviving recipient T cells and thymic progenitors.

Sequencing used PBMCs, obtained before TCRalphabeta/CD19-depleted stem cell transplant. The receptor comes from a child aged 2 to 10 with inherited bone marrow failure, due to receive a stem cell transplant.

This CDR3 reads CAISESGLLGSGNTIYF. CDR3 bases: TGTGCCATCAGTGAGTCGGGACTCTTGGGGTCCGGAAACACCATATATTTT. This chain connects TRBV10-3 to TRBJ1-3; D is perhaps TRBD1 (5 bases). Trimming pared 0 bases from V and 4 bases from J, leaving 16 bases between. The CDR3 contains 17 residues. Germline CDR1 ENHRY, CDR2 SYGVKD.